Listed here is a single T cell receptor beta chain. This entry comes from a study of blood T cell repertoires in COVID-19. Across the whole study: The study drew acute and convalescent COVID-19 samples from the United States, Italy and Spain.

This CDR3 is built from 13 residues. Germline lookup yields CDR1 MDHEN and CDR2 SYDVKM. The V end was cut by 5 bases, the J end by 6 bases, with 14 bases between. TCRdb's copy holds only in-frame clones and misses some; the assay was immunoSEQ multiplex PCR. Here the sample spans approximately 100,000 clones, around 66% being singletons. The sample taken for sequencing was peripheral blood. The V and J genes are TRBV28 and TRBJ2-7; possibly TRBD1 for D (5 bases). This sequence was found in a man at least 80 years old with acute or convalescent COVID-19. The CDR3 sequence is CASSPRQPGEQYF. The CDR3 DNA sequence: TGTGCCAGCAGTCCGAGACAGCCCGGCGAGCAGTACTTC.